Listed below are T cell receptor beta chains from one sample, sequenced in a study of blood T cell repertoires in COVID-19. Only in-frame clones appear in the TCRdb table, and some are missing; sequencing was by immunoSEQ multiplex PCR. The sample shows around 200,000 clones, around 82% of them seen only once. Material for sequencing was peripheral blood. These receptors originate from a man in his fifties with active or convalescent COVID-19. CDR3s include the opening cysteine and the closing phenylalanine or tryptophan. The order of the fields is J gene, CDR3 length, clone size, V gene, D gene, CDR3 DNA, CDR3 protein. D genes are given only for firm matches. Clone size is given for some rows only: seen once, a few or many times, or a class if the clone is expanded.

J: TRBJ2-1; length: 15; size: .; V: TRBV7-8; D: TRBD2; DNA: TGTGCCAGCAGCGAGACTAGCGGGACCTACAATGAGCAGTTCTTC; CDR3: CASSETSGTYNEQFF
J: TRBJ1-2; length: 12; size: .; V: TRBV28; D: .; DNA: TGTGCCAGCAGTTTTTCCGGGGGGGGCTACACCTTC; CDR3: CASSFSGGGYTF
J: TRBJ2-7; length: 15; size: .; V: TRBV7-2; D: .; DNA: TGTGCCAGCAGCTTCAGGGGCGGGGGTAACTACGAGCAGTACTTC; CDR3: CASSFRGGGNYEQYF
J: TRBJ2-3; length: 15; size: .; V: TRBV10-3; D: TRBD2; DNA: TGTGCCATCAGTGCTAGGACTAGCTACACAGATACGCAGTATTTT; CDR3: CAISARTSYTDTQYF
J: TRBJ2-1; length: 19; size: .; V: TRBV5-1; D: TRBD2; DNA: TGCGCCAGCAGCTCCCCGTTAGGGCGGGGGGGCGAAGGTTCAAATGAGCAGTTCTTC; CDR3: CASSSPLGRGGEGSNEQFF
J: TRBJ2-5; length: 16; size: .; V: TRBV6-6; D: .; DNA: TGTGCCAGCAGCCTACACTCAGCGGTAAACCAAGAGACCCAGTACTTC; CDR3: CASSLHSAVNQETQYF
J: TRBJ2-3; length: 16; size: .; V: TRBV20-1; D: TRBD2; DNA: TGCAGTGCTAGTGGGGGACTAGCGGTAGAGGTGGATACGCAGTATTTT; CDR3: CSASGGLAVEVDTQYF
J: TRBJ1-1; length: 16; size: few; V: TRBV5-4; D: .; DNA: TGTGCCAGCAGCTTGGGGTCGCGTCTGCTGAACACTGAAGCTTTCTTT; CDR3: CASSLGSRLLNTEAFF
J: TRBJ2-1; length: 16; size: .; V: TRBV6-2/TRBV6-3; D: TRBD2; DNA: TGTGCCAGCAGTTACTCCGGGGGGGCCTCCTACAATGAGCAGTTCTTC; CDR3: CASSYSGGASYNEQFF
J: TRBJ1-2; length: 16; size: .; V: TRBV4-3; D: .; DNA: TGCGCCAGCAGCCAAGACAACCGGGACACCTACTATGGCTACACCTTC; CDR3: CASSQDNRDTYYGYTF
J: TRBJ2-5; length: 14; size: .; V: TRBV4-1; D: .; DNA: TGCGCCAGCAGCCAAGATATCTCTCGAGAGACCCAGTACTTC; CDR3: CASSQDISRETQYF
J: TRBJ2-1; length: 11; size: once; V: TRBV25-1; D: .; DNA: TGTGCCAGCCGATACAACAATGAGCAGTTCTTC; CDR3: CASRYNNEQFF
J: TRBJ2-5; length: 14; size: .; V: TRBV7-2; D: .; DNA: TGTGCCAGCAGCGTTGACTACCAGCAAGAGACCCAGTACTTC; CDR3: CASSVDYQQETQYF
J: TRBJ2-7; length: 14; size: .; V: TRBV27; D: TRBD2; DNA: TGTGCCAGCAGTTCCGGGACTAGCGGGTACGAGCAGTACTTC; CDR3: CASSSGTSGYEQYF
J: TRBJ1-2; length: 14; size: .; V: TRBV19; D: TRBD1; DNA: TGTGCCAGTAGTCATAACAGGGGATCGGGAGGCTACACCTTC; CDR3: CASSHNRGSGGYTF
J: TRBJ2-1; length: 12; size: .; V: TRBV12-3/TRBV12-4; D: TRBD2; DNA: TGTGCCAGCAGTCACGGACTAGCCGAGCAGTTCTTC; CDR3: CASSHGLAEQFF
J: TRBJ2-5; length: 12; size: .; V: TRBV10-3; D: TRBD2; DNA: TGTGCCAGCCGACTAGCGGGGGAGACCCAGTACTTC; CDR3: CASRLAGETQYF
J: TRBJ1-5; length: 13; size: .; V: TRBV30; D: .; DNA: TGTGCCTGGAGTCCAGGGGGCAATCAGCCCCAGCATTTT; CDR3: CAWSPGGNQPQHF
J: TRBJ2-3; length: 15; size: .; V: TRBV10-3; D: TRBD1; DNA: TGTGCCATCAGTGCCTCCCAGGGGGTGGTAGATACGCAGTATTTT; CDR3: CAISASQGVVDTQYF
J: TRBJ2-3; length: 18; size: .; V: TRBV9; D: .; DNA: TGTGCCAGCAGCGTCGCATTTGGAGCGGGCCAAGGTAGGGATACGCAGTATTTT; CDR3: CASSVAFGAGQGRDTQYF
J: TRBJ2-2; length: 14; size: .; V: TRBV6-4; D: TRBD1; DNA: TGTGCCAGCAGTAAGGACAGGGGTACCGGGGAGCTGTTTTTT; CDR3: CASSKDRGTGELFF
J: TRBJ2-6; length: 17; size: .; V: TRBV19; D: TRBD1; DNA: TGTGCCAGTAGTAGTGGTCAGGGGGCGCGGGGGGCCAACGTCCTGACTTTC; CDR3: CASSSGQGARGANVLTF
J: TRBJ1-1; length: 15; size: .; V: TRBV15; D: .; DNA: TGTGCCACCAGCAGAGTTGAGGTTCAAGGCACTGAAGCTTTCTTT; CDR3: CATSRVEVQGTEAFF
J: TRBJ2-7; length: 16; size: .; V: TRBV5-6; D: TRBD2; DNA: TGTGCCAGCAGCCCGGGGGGGGGCCCTAGCTCCTACGAGCAGTACTTC; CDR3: CASSPGGGPSSYEQYF
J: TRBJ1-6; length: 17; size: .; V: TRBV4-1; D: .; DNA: TGCGCCAGCAGCCAGGTCCTCAGGATCTCCTATAATTCACCCCTCCACTTT; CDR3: CASSQVLRISYNSPLHF
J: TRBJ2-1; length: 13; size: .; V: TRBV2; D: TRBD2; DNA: TGTGCCAGCCTTAGCGGGGGGATCAATGAGCAGTTCTTC; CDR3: CASLSGGINEQFF
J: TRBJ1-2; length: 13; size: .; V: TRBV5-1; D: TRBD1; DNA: TGCGCCAGCAGCATAGGGACAGGGGATGGCTACACCTTC; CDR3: CASSIGTGDGYTF
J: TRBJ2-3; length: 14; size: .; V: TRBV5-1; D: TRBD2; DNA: TGCGCCAGCAGCTCCGGGACTAGCGGGGGGGCCCAGTATTTT; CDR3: CASSSGTSGGAQYF
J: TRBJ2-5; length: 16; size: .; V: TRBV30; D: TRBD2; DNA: TGTGCCTGGAGACTCACCGGGACTAGCGGCCAAGAGACCCAGTACTTC; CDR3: CAWRLTGTSGQETQYF
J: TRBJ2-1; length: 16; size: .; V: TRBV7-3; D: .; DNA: TGTGCCAGCAGCTTAATAGGGACTGATTCCTACAATGAGCAGTTCTTC; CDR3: CASSLIGTDSYNEQFF
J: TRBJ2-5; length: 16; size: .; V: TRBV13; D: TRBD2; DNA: TGTGCCAGCAGCCCATCTAGCGGGGGGAACCAAGAGACCCAGTACTTC; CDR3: CASSPSSGGNQETQYF
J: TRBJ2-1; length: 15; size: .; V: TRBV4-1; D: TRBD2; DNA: TGCGCCAGCAGCCCGACTAGCGGGAGGGCTGGTGAGCAGTTCTTC; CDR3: CASSPTSGRAGEQFF
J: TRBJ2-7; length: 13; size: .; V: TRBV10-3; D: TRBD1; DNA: TGTGCCATCACCCGGGACAGCTCGGCCGAGCAGTACTTC; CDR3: CAITRDSSAEQYF
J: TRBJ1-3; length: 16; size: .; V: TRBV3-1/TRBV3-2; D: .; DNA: TGTGCCAGCAGCCAGATGGGAGGGGTCTCTGGAAACACCATATATTTT; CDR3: CASSQMGGVSGNTIYF
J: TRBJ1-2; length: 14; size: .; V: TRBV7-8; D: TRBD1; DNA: TGTGCCAGCAGCTCCGGACAGGGAGGGTATGGCTACACCTTC; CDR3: CASSSGQGGYGYTF
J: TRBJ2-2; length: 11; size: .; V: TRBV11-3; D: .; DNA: TGTGCCAGCAGCTCTGCCGGGGAGCTGTTTTTT; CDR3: CASSSAGELFF